Listed here are 23 T cell receptor beta chains from one sample, sequenced in a study of shared clonotypes between healthy human individuals. Naive CD8 cells, CD45RO-negative and positively selected for CCR7, excluded terminally differentiated effector memory CD45RA+ cells. The repertoire was sequenced with immunoSEQ multiplex PCR; TCRdb's copy has only in-frame clones and lacks some. There are approximately 810,000 clones in the sample; approximately 92% occur only once, and 24% lies in the top ten. Sequencing was carried out using naive CD8+ T cells sorted from blood. All receptors come from a man younger than 45 in good health.

The count of this clone is one. The V gene is TRBV15, the J gene TRBJ1-5; 8 bases fit TRBD1. Germline V gene data show CDR1 as LNHNV and CDR2 as YYDKDF (reference sequence). The CDR3 is 13 amino acids. V was pared by 8 bases and J by 3 bases, with 3 bases of the junction left unmatched. This chain's CDR3 is CATAGGFNQPQHF. The DNA for the CDR3 is TGTGCCACCGCAGGGGGCTTCAATCAGCCCCAGCATTTT. Drawing the rest from reference TRBV15 and TRBJ1-5, the complete variable domain is DAMVIQNPRYQVTQFGKPVTLSCSQTLNHNVMYWYQQKSSQAPKLLFHYYDKDFNNEADTPDNFQSRRPNTSFCFLDIRSPGLGDTAMYLCATAGGFNQPQHFGDGTRLSIL.

CDR3 sequence (DNA): TGTGCCAGCAGCCCCAGGGTTCCTGAAGAGCAGTTCTTC. Translation gives CASSPRVPEEQFF. The rearrangement links TRBV7-9 to TRBJ2-1; TRBD1 might be the D (5 bases). Germline V gene lookup returns CDR1 SEHNR and CDR2 FQNEAQ (reference sequence). V lost 5 bases and J lost 10, with 15 bases in between. CDR3 length equals 13 residues.

The CDR3 bases are TGTGCCAGCAGTTTATCGTCGGGTGTTGAAGCTTTCTTT. Its protein product is CASSLSSGVEAFF. This chain uses TRBV27 with TRBJ1-1; D unclear. The V gene's germline CDR1 is MNHEY and CDR2 SMNVEV (reference sequence). This CDR3 spans 13 amino acids. Trimming pared 0 bases from V and 7 bases from J, leaving 9 bases between.

The V gene is TRBV6-1, the J gene TRBJ2-3; no definite D call. V shed 1 base and J shed 2 bases, with 7 bases lying between them. Germline assignment: CDR1 MNHNS and CDR2 SASEGT. The CDR3 has 14 amino acids. The CDR3 sequence: CASSEVFYTDTQYF. CDR3 bases: TGTGCCAGCAGTGAAGTATTTTACACAGATACGCAGTATTTT.

This clone showed up just once. The V gene is TRBV4-1, the J gene TRBJ2-7, with a possible D match to TRBD2 (6 bases). V was cut by 0 bases and J by 3 bases, with 12 bases left in between. The CDR3 sequence is 15 residues long. The germline CDR1 and CDR2 sequences are MGHRA and YSYEKL. The CDR3 DNA is TGCGCCAGCAGCCAAGAAGGGACTCTAGGCTACGAGCAGTACTTC. Translated, it gives CASSQEGTLGYEQYF.

V and J are TRBV29-1 and TRBJ2-2; TRBD1 might be the D (6 bases). The CDR3 spans 13 residues. Germline V lookup: CDR1 SQVTM, CDR2 ANQGSEA. V shed 8 bases and J shed 0 bases, with 10 bases lying between them. CDR3 coding DNA: TGCAGCCTCCGGACAGCGAACACCGGGGAGCTGTTTTTT. Its translation: CSLRTANTGELFF.

The CDR3 bases are TGTGCCAGCAGTCCCGTAGAAAACACTGAAGCTTTCTTT. Protein: CASSPVENTEAFF. This chain joins TRBV27 and TRBJ1-1, with D hard to call. The CDR3 is made up of 13 amino acids. The germline V and J ends were trimmed by 5 bases and 2 bases, with 9 bases remaining between them. Germline CDR1 and CDR2: MNHEY and SMNVEV (reference sequence).

V gene TRBV7-3 combines with J gene TRBJ2-7; D may match TRBD1 or TRBD2 (5 bases each). CDR1 and CDR2 from the germline V gene are SGHTA and FQGTGA. V was shortened by 4 bases and J by 2 bases, with 9 bases between the two germline ends. CDR3 length: 13 amino acids. CDR3 sequence: CASSYGGAYEQYF. CDR3 DNA sequence: TGTGCCAGCAGCTATGGGGGTGCCTACGAGCAGTACTTC.

This clone was seen only once. The chain is built from TRBV19 and TRBJ1-2; D call uncertain. The germline V gene has CDR1 LNHDA and CDR2 SQIVND (reference sequence). The CDR3 extends over 14 amino acids. V lost 5 bases and J 0 bases, leaving 10 bases between the germline ends. In DNA, the CDR3 is TGTGCCAGTAGTCTCGTGTCAGCTAACTATGGCTACACCTTC. Its protein product is CASSLVSANYGYTF.

This rearrangement joins TRBV6-5 to TRBJ2-1; D is ambiguous. The CDR3 covers 16 residues. Germline-derived CDR1 and CDR2 are MNHEY and SVGAGI. Trimming shortened V by 2 bases and J by 5 bases, and 16 bases separated the two germline ends. CDR3 nucleotides: TGTGCCAGCAGTTACAGGGCCCCCTCCATTGACAATGAGCAGTTCTTC. Translated, it gives CASSYRAPSIDNEQFF.

The V and J genes are TRBV2 and TRBJ1-2, with D perhaps matching TRBD1 (5 bases). CDR3 length: 12 residues. Germline V CDR1 and CDR2: SNHLY, FYNNEI. V dropped 3 bases and J dropped 6 bases, with 8 bases sitting between them. For the CDR3, the DNA is TGTGCCAGCAGTGATGGGGCCCATGGCTACACCTTC. This translates into CASSDGAHGYTF.

V and J are TRBV7-3 and TRBJ1-1, with D hard to call. The CDR3 runs to 17 residues. Germline CDR1 SGHTA, CDR2 FQGTGA. The V end was cut by 5 bases, the J end by 0 bases, with 19 bases between. In nucleotides, the CDR3 is TGTGCCAGCAGCCTCCGGGGTTCGGGTTTCTTGAACACTGAAGCTTTCTTT. It codes for CASSLRGSGFLNTEAFF.

Concerning this clone itself: The sample holds other DNA sequences that translate to the same CDR3. The chain carries TRBV7-9 and TRBJ1-5; D remains ambiguous. This CDR3 is built from 12 residues. Germline V gene lookup returns CDR1 SEHNR and CDR2 FQNEAQ (reference sequence). V lost 5 bases and J 7 bases, leaving 9 bases between the germline ends. The DNA for the CDR3 is TGTGCCAGCAGCCTGGGCGGGCAGCCCCAGCATTTT. Translating gives CASSLGGQPQHF.

The chain uses TRBV28 and TRBJ2-1; 8 positions match TRBD2. The CDR3 has 16 residues. From germline, CDR1 is MDHEN and CDR2 SYDVKM. Trimming cost V 2 bases and J 6 bases; bases outside gene matches: 9. The CDR3 here is CASSLALAEKGNEQFF. The CDR3 DNA sequence: TGTGCCAGCAGTTTAGCACTAGCGGAAAAAGGCAATGAGCAGTTCTTC.

The rearrangement links TRBV5-1 to TRBJ2-1; possibly TRBD1 or TRBD2 for D (5 bases each). The germline gives CDR1 SGHRS, CDR2 YFSETQ. The V gene lost 2 bases and the J gene lost 7 bases, with 19 bases spanning the gap. This CDR3 has 16 residues. The CDR3 here is CASSFLARVGPNEQFF. The CDR3 DNA is TGCGCCAGCAGCTTCTTGGCCAGGGTGGGACCAAATGAGCAGTTCTTC.

In its sample, this clone was seen once. This chain uses TRBV19 with TRBJ2-7; 7 bases align to TRBD2. Losses at the gene ends were 3 bases for V and 2 bases for J; bases not matched to a gene: 4. Germline V gives CDR1 LNHDA, CDR2 SQIVND (reference sequence). The CDR3 runs 14 residues. CDR3 in DNA: TGTGCCAGTAGTATGCGGGAGTTAACCTACGAGCAGTACTTC. The encoded protein is CASSMRELTYEQYF. Full variable domain (missing parts from reference TRBV19 and TRBJ2-7): DGGITQSPKYLFRKEGQNVTLSCEQNLNHDAMYWYRQDPGQGLRLIYYSQIVNDFQKGDIAEGYSVSREKKESFPLTVTSAQKNPTAFYLCASSMRELTYEQYFGPGTRLTVT.

The J gene is TRBJ2-7, the V gene TRBV7-9, with TRBD1 matching 10 bases. Per germline, CDR1 SEHNR and CDR2 FQNEAQ (reference sequence). The V gene end was trimmed by 5 bases and the J gene end by 4 bases; junction bases not matched to a gene: 8. The CDR3 covers 15 residues. CDR3 loop: CASSQRDRGRYEQYF. CDR3 bases: TGTGCCAGCAGCCAGAGGGACAGGGGAAGATACGAGCAGTACTTC.

This chain uses TRBV5-1 with TRBJ2-7; no firm D call. V was clipped by 0 bases and J by 2 bases, with 12 bases between them. This CDR3 is built from 15 residues. The germline V gene encodes CDR1 SGHRS and CDR2 YFSETQ. In nucleotides, the CDR3 is TGCGCCAGCAGCTTGGGGGCAACACCGACCTACGAGCAGTACTTC. The encoded protein is CASSLGATPTYEQYF.

V usage is TRBV2 and J usage is TRBJ2-7; TRBD2 aligns across 8 bases. The junction had 6 bases not matched to a gene; V was cut back by 4 bases and J by 4 bases. The CDR3 contains 14 residues. Germline CDR1 reads SNHLY; CDR2 reads FYNNEI. CDR3 residues: CASSVGRAGYEQYF. In DNA, the CDR3 is TGTGCCAGCAGTGTCGGGAGGGCCGGTTACGAGCAGTACTTC.

This chain uses TRBV4-1 with TRBJ2-1; D uncertain. CDR3 size: 13 residues. Germline V gene lookup returns CDR1 MGHRA and CDR2 YSYEKL. V gave up 4 bases and J gave up 3 bases, with 7 bases separating them. CDR3 DNA sequence: TGCGCCAGCAGCCCACAGTTCTACAATGAGCAGTTCTTC. Amino acid sequence: CASSPQFYNEQFF.

The count of this clone is one. The rearrangement joins TRBV20-1 to TRBJ1-1; D is possibly TRBD1 (5 bases). Germline V CDR1 and CDR2: DFQATT, SNEGSKA (reference sequence). The CDR3 loop spans 11 amino acids. The V end lost 6 bases, the J end lost 6 bases, and 11 bases lay between the germline ends. DNA of the CDR3: TGCAGTGCCGAGGGGAGTCCTGAAGCTTTCTTT. The encoded protein is CSAEGSPEAFF.

This chain links TRBV7-3 with TRBJ2-1; 12 nucleotides align to TRBD1. This CDR3 has 15 amino acids. The V gene end was trimmed by 3 bases and the J gene end by 8 bases; junction bases not matched to a gene: 5. From germline, CDR1 is SGHTA and CDR2 FQGTGA. This chain's CDR3 is CASSLGQGARDEQFF. CDR3 in DNA: TGTGCCAGCAGCTTGGGACAGGGGGCTAGGGATGAGCAGTTCTTC.

V gene TRBV27 combines with J gene TRBJ2-1, with D hard to call. Germline V gene data show CDR1 as MNHEY and CDR2 as SMNVEV (reference sequence). Deletions cut 5 bases from V and 5 bases from J, with 10 bases between. CDR3 length: 13 residues. The CDR3 spells CASSGRMDNEQFF. The DNA for the CDR3 is TGTGCCAGCAGTGGTCGGATGGACAATGAGCAGTTCTTC.